The text below deals with one T cell receptor (beta chain). Trimming took off 7 bases at V and 5 bases at J, with 16 bases between the two ends. CDR1 KGHDR and CDR2 SFDVKD come from the germline V gene. The CDR3 contains 14 residues. TRAV- and TRBV-specific primers primed first-strand cDNA, covering alpha and beta chains. The TCRs were subjected to amplification over approximately 20 PCR cycles employing a constant-region primer in conjunction with a V-primer adapter. A single record per CDR3 protein comes from TCRdb applying MiXCR to the reads. In the table there are roughly 11,000 distinct CDR3 sequences, around half of which are singletons. The source of the sample is a study of low-dose radiotherapy and immunotherapy resistance in tumors.

This clonotype was sampled from a human donor with advanced metastatic prostate, ovarian, gallbladder or colorectal cancer (not recorded which). This table probably holds off-target reads from a library built for another chain. The chain uses TRBV24-1 and TRBJ1-1; D might be TRBD1 (5 bases). In nucleotides, the CDR3 is TGTGCCACCAGACCCTCGGGACCAGAAACTGAAGCTTTCTTT. This encodes CATRPSGPETEAFF.